Listed below are T cell receptor beta chains from one sample, sequenced in a study of T cell responses to AZD1222 COVID-19 vaccine. Profiled with immunoSEQ multiplex PCR; TCRdb holds only in-frame clones, not every one. The table lists 90,000 to 130,000 clones, more than 90% of them singletons. The input for sequencing was peripheral blood, taken 28 days after the second AZD1222 dose. The source of these receptors is an adult who received the AZD1222 COVID-19 vaccine. CDR3s include the opening cysteine and the closing phenylalanine or tryptophan. Fields, in order: V gene, D gene, clone size, J gene, CDR3 DNA, CDR3 protein. The D gene is left open where the match is weak. Clone size is given for some rows only: seen once, a few or many times, or a class if the clone is expanded.

v_gene: TRBV7-2
d_gene: .
abundance: .
j_gene: TRBJ2-4
CDR3nt: TGTGCCAGCAGCTTAGAGGGTGGTTGGGTCAAAAACATTCAGTACTTC
CDR3aa: CASSLEGGWVKNIQYF

v_gene: TRBV25-1
d_gene: TRBD1
abundance: .
j_gene: TRBJ1-2
CDR3nt: TGTGCCAGCAGTGAACAGGGGGCTAGGTATGGCTACACCTTC
CDR3aa: CASSEQGARYGYTF

v_gene: TRBV9
d_gene: TRBD1
abundance: .
j_gene: TRBJ1-1
CDR3nt: TGTGCCAGCAGCGCCCACAGGGGAGGGGGCACTGAAGCTTTCTTT
CDR3aa: CASSAHRGGGTEAFF

v_gene: TRBV12-3/TRBV12-4
d_gene: .
abundance: .
j_gene: TRBJ1-1
CDR3nt: TGTGCCAGCAGTTTAGTAGGGGGCACTGAAGCTTTCTTT
CDR3aa: CASSLVGGTEAFF

v_gene: TRBV15
d_gene: .
abundance: .
j_gene: TRBJ1-5
CDR3nt: TGTGCCACCAGCAGAGTCCTACTGGCAGGGAGCAATCAGCCCCAGCATTTT
CDR3aa: CATSRVLLAGSNQPQHF

v_gene: TRBV10-2
d_gene: .
abundance: .
j_gene: TRBJ1-5
CDR3nt: TGCGCCAGCAGTGAATCGGGGGGCAATCAGCCCCAGCATTTT
CDR3aa: CASSESGGNQPQHF

v_gene: TRBV29-1
d_gene: .
abundance: .
j_gene: TRBJ1-2
CDR3nt: TGCAGCGTTCGGGAGGGACGGGGCTACACCTTC
CDR3aa: CSVREGRGYTF

v_gene: TRBV7-8
d_gene: .
abundance: .
j_gene: TRBJ2-1
CDR3nt: TGTGCCAGCAGCCATGAAACCCAGAGTCTTCGGGTTCAGTTCTTC
CDR3aa: CASSHETQSLRVQFF

v_gene: TRBV19
d_gene: TRBD2
abundance: once
j_gene: TRBJ2-2
CDR3nt: TGTGCCAGTAGTAGAGCCTCCGGGACTAGCTTCGTTACCGGGGAGCTGTTTTTT
CDR3aa: CASSRASGTSFVTGELFF

v_gene: TRBV5-6
d_gene: TRBD1
abundance: .
j_gene: TRBJ1-6
CDR3nt: TGTGCCAGCAGCGTGACAGGGTACGATTCACCCCTCCACTTT
CDR3aa: CASSVTGYDSPLHF

v_gene: TRBV11-3
d_gene: .
abundance: .
j_gene: TRBJ1-1
CDR3nt: TGTGCCAGCAGCTCCGGACCGAACACTGAAGCTTTCTTT
CDR3aa: CASSSGPNTEAFF

v_gene: TRBV5-1
d_gene: .
abundance: .
j_gene: TRBJ2-2
CDR3nt: TGCGCCAGCAAAGCCCCAAACACCGGGGAGCTGTTTTTT
CDR3aa: CASKAPNTGELFF

v_gene: TRBV7-9
d_gene: .
abundance: .
j_gene: TRBJ2-2
CDR3nt: TGTGCCAGCAGACAACGAGTCGGGAAGAACACCGGGGAGCTGTTTTTT
CDR3aa: CASRQRVGKNTGELFF

v_gene: TRBV3-1/TRBV3-2
d_gene: .
abundance: .
j_gene: TRBJ1-2
CDR3nt: TGTGCCAGCACCCACGCGGCCAGGGGCCAGTATGGCTACACCTTC
CDR3aa: CASTHAARGQYGYTF

v_gene: TRBV5-4
d_gene: TRBD2
abundance: .
j_gene: TRBJ2-2
CDR3nt: TGTGCCAGCAGCTTGCTAGCGGGGGGGCCCACCGGGGAGCTGTTTTTT
CDR3aa: CASSLLAGGPTGELFF

v_gene: TRBV6-1
d_gene: TRBD1
abundance: .
j_gene: TRBJ2-3
CDR3nt: TGTGCCAGCAGTGACCGGGACAGGGGAACAGATACGCAGTATTTT
CDR3aa: CASSDRDRGTDTQYF

v_gene: TRBV15
d_gene: .
abundance: .
j_gene: TRBJ1-5
CDR3nt: TGTGCCACCAGCAGAGACACCCCCAATCAGCCCCAGCATTTT
CDR3aa: CATSRDTPNQPQHF

v_gene: TRBV24-1
d_gene: .
abundance: .
j_gene: TRBJ2-5
CDR3nt: TGTGCCACCAGTGATTTAGGGCCCCAAGAGACCCAGTACTTC
CDR3aa: CATSDLGPQETQYF

v_gene: TRBV7-6
d_gene: .
abundance: .
j_gene: TRBJ1-1
CDR3nt: TGTGCCAGCAGCCGGACTGAAGCTTTCTTT
CDR3aa: CASSRTEAFF

v_gene: TRBV18
d_gene: .
abundance: .
j_gene: TRBJ2-3
CDR3nt: TGTGCCAGCTCCTTTGGCGGGACCAACACAGATACGCAGTATTTT
CDR3aa: CASSFGGTNTDTQYF

v_gene: TRBV6-1
d_gene: TRBD1
abundance: .
j_gene: TRBJ1-2
CDR3nt: TGTGCCAGCAGTGCCCGGGACAGGGCATTCGAAGGCTATGGCTACACCTTC
CDR3aa: CASSARDRAFEGYGYTF

v_gene: TRBV7-2
d_gene: TRBD1
abundance: .
j_gene: TRBJ1-3
CDR3nt: TGTGCCAGCAGCCAACAGGGGGTGTCCTCAGGAAACACCATATATTTT
CDR3aa: CASSQQGVSSGNTIYF

v_gene: TRBV12-3/TRBV12-4
d_gene: .
abundance: .
j_gene: TRBJ1-5
CDR3nt: TGTGCCAGCAGTTGGGGCAGGGCCCAGCCCCAGCATTTT
CDR3aa: CASSWGRAQPQHF

v_gene: TRBV9
d_gene: .
abundance: .
j_gene: TRBJ2-1
CDR3nt: TGTGCCAGCAGCCTTCCTCAGATTCGGAATGAGCAGTTCTTC
CDR3aa: CASSLPQIRNEQFF